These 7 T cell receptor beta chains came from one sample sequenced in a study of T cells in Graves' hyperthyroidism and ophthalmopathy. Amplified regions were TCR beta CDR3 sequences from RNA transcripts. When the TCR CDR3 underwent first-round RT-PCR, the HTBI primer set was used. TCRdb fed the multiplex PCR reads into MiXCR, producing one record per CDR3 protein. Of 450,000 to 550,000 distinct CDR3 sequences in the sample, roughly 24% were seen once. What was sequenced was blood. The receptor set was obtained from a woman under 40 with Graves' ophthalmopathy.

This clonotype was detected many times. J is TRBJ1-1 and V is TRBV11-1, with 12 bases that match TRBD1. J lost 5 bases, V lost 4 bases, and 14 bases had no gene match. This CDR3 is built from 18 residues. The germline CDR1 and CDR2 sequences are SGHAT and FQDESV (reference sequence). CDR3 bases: TGTGCCAGCAGCTCAACTACCGTGGGGACAGGGGGCAGGACTGAAGCTTTCTTT. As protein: CASSSTTVGTGGRTEAFF.

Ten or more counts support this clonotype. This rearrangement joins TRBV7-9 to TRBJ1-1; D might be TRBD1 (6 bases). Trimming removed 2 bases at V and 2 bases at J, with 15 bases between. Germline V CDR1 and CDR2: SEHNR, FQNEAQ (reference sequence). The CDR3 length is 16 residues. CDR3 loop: CASSLRGADNNTEAFF. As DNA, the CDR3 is TGTGCCAGCAGCTTAAGGGGGGCGGACAATAACACTGAAGCTTTCTTT.

In DNA form, the CDR3 reads TGTGCCAGCAGAGAAATGACTAGACGCGAGCAGTACTTC. Protein: CASREMTRREQYF. J is TRBJ2-7 and V is TRBV2; weak D call: TRBD2 (6 bases). CDR1 and CDR2 (germline): SNHLY, FYNNEI. The CDR3 runs to 13 residues. The V and J ends lost 6 bases and 6 bases respectively, with 15 bases between them.

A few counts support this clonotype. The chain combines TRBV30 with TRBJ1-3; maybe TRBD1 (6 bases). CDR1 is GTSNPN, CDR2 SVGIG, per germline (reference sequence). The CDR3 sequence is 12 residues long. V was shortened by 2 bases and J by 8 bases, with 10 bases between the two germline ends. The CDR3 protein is CAWSTQGDTIYF. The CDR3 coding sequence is TGTGCCTGGAGTACACAGGGAGACACCATATATTTT.

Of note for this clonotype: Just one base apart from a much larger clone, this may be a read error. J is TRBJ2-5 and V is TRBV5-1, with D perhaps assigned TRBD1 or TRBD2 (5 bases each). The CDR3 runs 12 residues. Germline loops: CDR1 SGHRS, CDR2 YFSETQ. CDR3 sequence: CASALGEEAQYF. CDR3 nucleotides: TGCGCCAGCGCGCTGGGGGAAGAGGCCCAGTACTTC.

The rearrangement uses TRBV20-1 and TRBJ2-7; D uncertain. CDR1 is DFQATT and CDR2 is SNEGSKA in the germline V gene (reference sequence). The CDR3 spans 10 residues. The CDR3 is CRDITYEQYF. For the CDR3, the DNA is TGCAGAGATATCACCTACGAGCAGTACTTC.

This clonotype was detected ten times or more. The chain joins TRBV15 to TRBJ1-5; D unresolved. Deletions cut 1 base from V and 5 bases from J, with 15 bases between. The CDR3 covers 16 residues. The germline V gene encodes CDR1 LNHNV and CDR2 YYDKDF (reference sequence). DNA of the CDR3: TGTGCCACCAGCAGAGTTTTCGGGGTTGCGGATCAGCCCCAGCATTTT. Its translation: CATSRVFGVADQPQHF.